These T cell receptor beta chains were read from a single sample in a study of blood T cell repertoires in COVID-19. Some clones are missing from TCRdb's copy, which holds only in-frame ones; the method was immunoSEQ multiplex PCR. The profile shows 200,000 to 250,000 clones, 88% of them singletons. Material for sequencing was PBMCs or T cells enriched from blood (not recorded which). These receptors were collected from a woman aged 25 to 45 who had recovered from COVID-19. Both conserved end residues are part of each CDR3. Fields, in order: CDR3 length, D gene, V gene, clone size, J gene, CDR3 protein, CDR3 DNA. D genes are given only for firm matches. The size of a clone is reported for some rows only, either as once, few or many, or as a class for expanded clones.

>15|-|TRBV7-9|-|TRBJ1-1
CASTLVRLMNTEAFF
TGTGCCAGCACCCTGGTCAGGCTCATGAACACTGAAGCTTTCTTT
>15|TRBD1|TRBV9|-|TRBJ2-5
CASSVWGQPEETQYF
TGTGCCAGCAGCGTATGGGGACAGCCCGAAGAGACCCAGTACTTC
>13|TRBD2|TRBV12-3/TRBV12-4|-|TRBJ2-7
CASQGEGTWEQYF
TGTGCCAGCCAAGGGGAGGGGACTTGGGAGCAGTACTTC
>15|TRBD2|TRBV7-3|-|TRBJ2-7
CASSVYGGGYYEQYF
TGTGCCAGCAGCGTCTACGGCGGGGGGTACTACGAGCAGTACTTC
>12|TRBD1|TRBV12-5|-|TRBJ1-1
CASGLNRGEAFF
TGTGCTAGTGGTTTGAACAGGGGTGAAGCTTTCTTT
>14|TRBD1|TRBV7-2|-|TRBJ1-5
CASSGGTGRQPQHF
TGTGCCAGCAGCGGGGGGACAGGACGGCAGCCCCAGCATTTT
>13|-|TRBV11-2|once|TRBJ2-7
CASSPTGHYEQYF
TGTGCCAGCAGCCCGACAGGTCACTACGAGCAGTACTTC
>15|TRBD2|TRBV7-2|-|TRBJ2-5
CASSRTSGYQETQYF
TGTGCCAGCAGCCGGACTAGCGGATACCAAGAGACCCAGTACTTC
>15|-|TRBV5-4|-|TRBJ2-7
CASSFDSGQSYEQYF
TGTGCCAGCAGCTTTGATAGTGGGCAATCCTACGAGCAGTACTTC
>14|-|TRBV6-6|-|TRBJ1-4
CASRYPGGGEKLFF
TGTGCCAGCAGGTATCCCGGGGGTGGTGAAAAACTGTTTTTT
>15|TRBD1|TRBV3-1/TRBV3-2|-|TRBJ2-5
CASSQDSDRRETQYF
TGTGCCAGCAGCCAAGATTCGGACAGGCGAGAGACCCAGTACTTC
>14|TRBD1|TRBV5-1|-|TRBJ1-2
CASRAGTGSYGYTF
TGCGCCAGCAGGGCCGGGACAGGGTCCTATGGCTACACCTTC
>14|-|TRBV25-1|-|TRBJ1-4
CASSDRGVDEKLFF
TGTGCCAGCAGTGATCGGGGGGTGGATGAAAAACTGTTTTTT
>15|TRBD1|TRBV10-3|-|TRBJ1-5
CAISEGGRGEEPQHF
TGTGCCATCAGCGAGGGGGGCAGGGGGGAAGAGCCCCAGCATTTT
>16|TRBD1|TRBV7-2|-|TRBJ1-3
CASSLRQGAWGNTIYF
TGTGCCAGCAGCTTACGACAGGGGGCATGGGGAAACACCATATATTTT
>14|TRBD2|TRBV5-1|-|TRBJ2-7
CASSFEAGGYEQYF
TGCGCCAGCAGCTTCGAGGCGGGGGGCTACGAGCAGTACTTC
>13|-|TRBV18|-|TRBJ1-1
CASSQGQNTEAFF
TGTGCCAGCTCACAGGGACAGAACACTGAAGCTTTCTTT
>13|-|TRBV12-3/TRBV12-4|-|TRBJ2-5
CASSLLTVKTQYF
TGTGCCAGCAGTTTATTAACGGTGAAGACCCAGTACTTC
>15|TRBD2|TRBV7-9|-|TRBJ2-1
CASSPGGGADNEQFF
TGTGCCAGCAGCCCGGGCGGGGGGGCGGACAATGAGCAGTTCTTC
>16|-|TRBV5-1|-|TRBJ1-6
CASSLVPRTYNSPLHF
TGCGCCAGCAGCTTGGTTCCCAGAACCTATAATTCACCCCTCCACTTT
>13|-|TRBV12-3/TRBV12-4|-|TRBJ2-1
CATNARVINEQFF
TGTGCCACCAACGCCAGGGTAATCAATGAGCAGTTCTTC
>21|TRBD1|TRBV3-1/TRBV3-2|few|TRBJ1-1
CASSQDSHRLRDRDGKAEAFF
TGTGCCAGCAGCCAAGATTCCCACAGACTCCGAGACAGGGACGGTAAGGCTGAAGCTTTCTTT
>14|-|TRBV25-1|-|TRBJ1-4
CASSTWTDNEKLFF
TGTGCCAGCAGTACATGGACAGATAATGAAAAACTGTTTTTT
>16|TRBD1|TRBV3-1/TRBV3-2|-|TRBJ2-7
CASSQQPGQGAYEQYF
TGTGCCAGCAGCCAACAACCGGGACAGGGAGCCTACGAGCAGTACTTC
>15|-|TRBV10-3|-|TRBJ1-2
CAISTQGTEYYGYTF
TGTGCCATCAGTACCCAGGGGACGGAGTACTATGGCTACACCTTC
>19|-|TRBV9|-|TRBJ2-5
CASSYSRGGDLRFRETQYF
TGTGCCAGCAGCTACTCTCGAGGGGGTGACCTGAGATTTCGAGAGACCCAGTACTTC
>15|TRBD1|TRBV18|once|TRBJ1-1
CASSPGGQPNTEAFF
TGTGCCAGCTCCCCAGGGGGACAGCCGAACACTGAAGCTTTCTTT